This T cell receptor beta chain was identified during a study of T cell repertoires in ileal Crohn's disease. Turning to the study itself: M6 samples are neoterminal ileum biopsies from postoperative colonoscopy.

This sample's time point: neoterminal ileum biopsy at postoperative endoscopy, about 6 months after surgery. The CDR3 extends over 13 amino acids. Germline V gene data show CDR1 as ENHRY and CDR2 as SYGVKD. V was shortened by 11 bases and J by 1 base, with 12 bases between the two germline ends. Using immunoSEQ multiplex PCR, the repertoire was profiled, and TCRdb retains in-frame clones only, with some absent. This sample has more than 60,000 clones; approximately 91% occur once, and the top ten carry about 2%. The chain has TRBV10-3 and TRBJ1-5; D is possibly TRBD1 (5 bases). Sequencing input: ileal tissue. This sequence was found in an adult with Crohn's disease. The CDR3 nucleotides read TGTGCCGGGGCCGACGGGAGCAATCAGCCCCAGCATTTT. Residues: CAGADGSNQPQHF.